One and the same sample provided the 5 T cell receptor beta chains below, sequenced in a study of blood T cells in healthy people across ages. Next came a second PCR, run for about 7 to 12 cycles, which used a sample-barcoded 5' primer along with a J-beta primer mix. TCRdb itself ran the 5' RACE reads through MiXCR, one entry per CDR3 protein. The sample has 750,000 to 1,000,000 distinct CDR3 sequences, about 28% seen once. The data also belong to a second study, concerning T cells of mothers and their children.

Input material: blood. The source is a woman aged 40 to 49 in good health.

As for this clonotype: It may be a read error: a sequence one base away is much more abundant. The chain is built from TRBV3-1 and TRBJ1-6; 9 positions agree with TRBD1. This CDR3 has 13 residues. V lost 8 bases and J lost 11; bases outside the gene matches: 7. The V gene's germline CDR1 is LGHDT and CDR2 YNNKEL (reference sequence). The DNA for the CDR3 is TGTGCCAGCGGCCGGGACAGGGTAACACCCCTCCACTTT. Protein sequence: CASGRDRVTPLHF.

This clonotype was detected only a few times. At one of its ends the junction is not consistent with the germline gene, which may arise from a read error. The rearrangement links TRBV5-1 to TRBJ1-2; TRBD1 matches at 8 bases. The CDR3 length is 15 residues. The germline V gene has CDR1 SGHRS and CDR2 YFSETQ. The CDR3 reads CASSLVADRADGYTF. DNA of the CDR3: TGCGCCAGCAGCTTGGTCGCGGACAGGGCCGACGGCTACACTTTC.

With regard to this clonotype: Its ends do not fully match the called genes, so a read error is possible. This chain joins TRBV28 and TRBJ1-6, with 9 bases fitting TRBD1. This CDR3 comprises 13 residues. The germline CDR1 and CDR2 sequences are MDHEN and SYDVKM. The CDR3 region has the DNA TGTGCCGGCAGGGGACAGGGCGATTCACCCCTCCACTTT. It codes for CAGRGQGDSPLHF.

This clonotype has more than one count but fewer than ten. The chain's CDR3 is CASTRATNMNTEAFF. For the CDR3, the DNA is TGTGCCAGCACCCGAGCGACTAATATGAACACTGAAGCTTTCTTT. This chain uses TRBV3-1 with TRBJ1-1; D ambiguous. V was cut by 7 bases and J by 0 bases, with 15 bases left in between. CDR1 is LGHDT and CDR2 is YNNKEL in the germline V gene (reference sequence). The CDR3 has 15 residues.

CDR3 sequence reads: CATSSLAALGQSNQPQHF. The CDR3 bases are TGTGCCACCAGCAGTTTAGCGGCTTTGGGACAGAGCAATCAGCCCCAGCATTTT. The J gene is TRBJ1-5, the V gene TRBV15; 7 nucleotides line up with TRBD1. The CDR3 sequence is 18 residues long. Germline-derived CDR1 and CDR2 are LNHNV and YYDKDF (reference sequence). J gave up 1 base and V 3 bases, and 12 bases lay outside the gene matches.